Following are 31 T cell receptor beta chains from one sample sequenced in a study of T and B cells in COVID-19 patients. Each TRB amplification used roughly 220-550 ng of genomic DNA from blood. TRB rearrangements were amplified by multiplex PCR with BIOMED2 TRB-A/B primers. Via MiXCR, TCRdb re-called the multiplex PCR reads, giving one row per CDR3 protein. Here the sample spans under 20,000 distinct CDR3 sequences, around 28% being singletons. The sequencing input was blood. Source of these receptors: a human donor who had recovered from COVID-19.

This clonotype has only a few counts. This rearrangement joins TRBV20-1 to TRBJ2-2; 11 nucleotides line up with TRBD1. Germline lookup yields CDR1 DFQATT and CDR2 SNEGSKA (reference sequence). Germline trimming cut 6 bases from V and 5 bases from J; bases unmatched to any gene: 11. CDR3 length: 16 residues. The CDR3 loop is CSARPPGQGVTGELFF. As DNA, the CDR3 is TGCAGTGCCAGACCCCCGGGACAGGGGGTTACCGGGGAGCTGTTTTTT.

This clonotype is medium-sized in the sample. The chain uses TRBV7-2 and TRBJ2-2, with a tentative D call TRBD2 (6 bases). Trimming shortened V by 4 bases and J by 1 base, and 10 bases separated the two germline ends. CDR3 length: 15 amino acids. Germline CDR1 and CDR2: SGHTA and FQGNSA. CDR3 nucleotide sequence: TGTGCCAGCAGCTCGGGACTCTTGAACACCGGGGAGCTGTTTTTT. Translating it yields CASSSGLLNTGELFF.

This clonotype is medium-sized within its sample. The rearrangement uses TRBV19 and TRBJ2-3; the match to TRBD1 covers 10 bases. After removal of 4 bases from V and 3 bases from J, the junction contained 7 bases not matched to a gene. This CDR3 comprises 16 residues. CDR1 LNHDA and CDR2 SQIVND come from the germline V gene (reference sequence). The CDR3 sequence is CASSTDRGLDTDTQYF. For the CDR3, the DNA is TGTGCCAGTAGTACCGACAGGGGGCTAGATACAGATACGCAGTATTTT.

A few counts support this clonotype. The junction and the germline gene differ at one end; a read error may be behind it. The chain has TRBV4-3 and TRBJ1-5; possible D gene TRBD1, 6 bases. The CDR3 totals 12 residues. CDR1 and CDR2 (germline): LGHNA, YSLEER. CDR3 DNA: TGTGCCAGTAGGGGGGGCAATCAGCCCCAGCATTTT. Residues: CASRGGNQPQHF.

There are many counts of this clonotype. The J gene is TRBJ2-1, the V gene TRBV24-1; D is unresolved. The CDR3 has 12 residues. Per the germline V gene, CDR1 is KGHDR and CDR2 is SFDVKD. V was shortened by 4 bases and J by 9 bases, with 9 bases between the two germline ends. CDR3 DNA: TGTGCCACCAGTGACAGGATTAGTGAGCAGTTCTTC. This encodes CATSDRISEQFF.

V and J are TRBV5-1 and TRBJ1-2; 9 bases fit TRBD1. The CDR3 spans 15 residues. The germline CDR1 and CDR2 sequences are SGHRS and YFSETQ. V lost 4 bases, J lost 1 base, and 5 bases stayed unmatched. DNA for the CDR3: TGCGCCAGCAGCCCGGGACAGGGAAATAACTATGGCTACACCTTC. This sequence encodes CASSPGQGNNYGYTF.

The V call is TRBV30, the J call TRBJ2-5; 10 nucleotides align to TRBD2. V shed 8 bases, J shed 5 bases, and the junction held 5 bases outside the gene matches. In germline, CDR1 is GTSNPN, CDR2 SVGIG (reference sequence). This CDR3 contains 12 residues. The CDR3 reads CAVAGGGETQYF. The CDR3 bases are TGTGCCGTAGCGGGGGGCGGGGAGACCCAGTACTTC.

The table lists this clonotype with a few counts. This sequence joins TRBV5-5 and TRBJ1-2; D call uncertain. This CDR3 is built from 13 residues. Trimming shortened V by 4 bases and J by 2 bases, and 9 bases separated the two germline ends. CDR1 and CDR2 from the germline V gene are SGHKS and YYEKEE (reference sequence). The CDR3 DNA reads as TGTGCCAGCAGCGGGAATGGCAACTATGGCTACACCTTC. This codes for CASSGNGNYGYTF.

The chain is built from TRBV7-2 and TRBJ2-3; no firm D call. The CDR3 runs to 15 residues. Trimming took 4 bases from V and 0 from J, leaving 11 bases between them. CDR1 is SGHTA and CDR2 is FQGNSA in the germline V gene. As DNA, the CDR3 is TGTGCCAGCAGCTCCCAACGCGCCAGCACAGATACGCAGTATTTT. Its translation: CASSSQRASTDTQYF.

This chain links TRBV6-1 with TRBJ1-1; 12 bases are shared with TRBD1. Trimming took 4 bases from V and 11 from J; bases not matched to a gene: 14. The CDR3 is 16 residues long. In germline, CDR1 is MNHNS, CDR2 SASEGT. CDR3 nucleotides: TGTGCCAGCAGTGTAGCTCGTTTGGGGACAGGGGGCTCGGCTTTCTTT. Translating it yields CASSVARLGTGGSAFF.

The rearrangement joins TRBV6-5 to TRBJ2-7; D unclear. Trimming pared 6 bases from V and 7 bases from J, leaving 22 bases between. Germline CDR1 and CDR2: MNHEY and SVGAGI. The CDR3 loop spans 15 amino acids. For the CDR3, the DNA is TGTGCCAGCAGCTTAGTGACGGGCAGCTCCCCTGAGCAGTACTTC. This codes for CASSLVTGSSPEQYF.

This clonotype was observed at least ten times. J is TRBJ2-6 and V is TRBV27; D unclear. V lost 0 bases and J lost 0, with 9 bases in between. The CDR3 totals 17 residues. Germline V gene sequence: CDR1 MNHEY, CDR2 SMNVEV (reference sequence). The CDR3 spells CASSLSGISSGANVLTF. As DNA, the CDR3 is TGTGCCAGCAGTTTATCAGGAATTAGCTCTGGGGCCAACGTCCTGACTTTC.

By sample share, this clonotype is medium-sized. The chain combines TRBV12-3 or TRBV12-4 with TRBJ2-5; D gene ambiguous. V lost 8 bases to trimming and J lost 4 bases, with 5 bases between them. The CDR3 is 10 residues long. The CDR3 spells CASARETQYF. The CDR3 region has the DNA TGTGCCAGCGCCCGAGAGACCCAGTACTTC.

This sequence joins TRBV28 and TRBJ1-2, with 8 nucleotides matching TRBD1. The CDR3 has 14 residues. Germline CDR1 is MDHEN and CDR2 is SYDVKM. V lost 9 bases, J lost 4 bases, and 10 bases stayed unmatched. Here the CDR3 reads CASTGTGLFYGYTF. The DNA for the CDR3 is TGTGCCAGTACAGGGACAGGTTTGTTCTATGGCTACACCTTC.

The chain joins TRBV12-3 or TRBV12-4 to TRBJ1-5, with D possibly being TRBD1 (5 bases). The CDR3 length is 17 residues. Trimming shortened V by 6 bases and J by 0 bases, and 18 bases separated the two germline ends. Written as DNA, the CDR3 is TGTGCCAGCAGCCCGGGCGCAGGGCGACATAGCAATCAGCCCCAGCATTTT. This translates into CASSPGAGRHSNQPQHF.

V gene TRBV6-1 combines with J gene TRBJ2-3; 11 bases align to TRBD2. J gave up 3 bases and V 2 bases, and 7 bases lay outside the gene matches. Germline CDR1 is MNHNS and CDR2 is SASEGT. This CDR3 has 17 amino acids. The CDR3 region is CASSETSVAGGTDTQYF. CDR3 DNA sequence: TGTGCCAGCAGTGAAACGTCGGTAGCGGGGGGGACAGATACGCAGTATTTT.

V is TRBV10-3 and J is TRBJ2-1; TRBD1 might be the D (6 bases). CDR1 is ENHRY and CDR2 is SYGVKD in the germline V gene. V lost 5 bases and J lost 8, with 7 bases in between. CDR3 length: 11 residues. The chain's CDR3 is CAISKGDEQFF. CDR3 DNA: TGTGCCATCAGTAAGGGGGATGAGCAGTTCTTC.

The chain employs TRBV5-1 and TRBJ2-7; the D is unclear. The CDR3 sequence is 11 residues long. Trimming took off 5 bases at V and 4 bases at J, with 7 bases between the two ends. The germline CDR1 and CDR2 sequences are SGHRS and YFSETQ. The chain's CDR3 is CASRSSYEQYF. DNA for the CDR3: TGCGCCAGCAGGTCCTCTTACGAGCAGTACTTC.

This clonotype has just a few counts. The chain has TRBV5-6 and TRBJ2-7; perhaps TRBD1 as D (6 bases). Looked up from germline, CDR1 is SGHDT and CDR2 is YYEEEE. V lost 5 bases to trimming and J lost 0 bases, with 12 bases between them. The CDR3 consists of 14 residues. Here the CDR3 reads CASRFGQSSYEQYF. Here the CDR3 DNA reads TGTGCCAGCAGATTTGGACAGAGCTCCTACGAGCAGTACTTC.

The chain uses TRBV18 and TRBJ1-5, with D tentatively TRBD1 (5 bases). The length of the CDR3 is 17 residues. Trimming cost V 0 bases and J 2 bases, with 14 bases left between them. Per germline, CDR1 KGHSH and CDR2 LQKENI. This CDR3 reads CASSPPRGVDGNQPQHF. The DNA of the CDR3 is TGTGCCAGCTCACCACCGAGGGGCGTAGATGGCAATCAGCCCCAGCATTTT.

This clonotype was counted many times. The chain carries TRBV6-5 and TRBJ2-7, with 11 bases that match TRBD2. The trim removed 3 bases at V and 6 bases at J, leaving 7 bases unmatched. Per the germline V gene, CDR1 is MNHEY and CDR2 is SVGAGI. The CDR3 contains 15 residues. The CDR3 spells CASSYPTSGRSEQYF. CDR3 sequence (DNA): TGTGCCAGCAGTTATCCCACTAGCGGGAGAAGCGAGCAGTACTTC.

The CDR3 DNA sequence: TGTGCCAGCAGTTCAAACTACAAGGATTTTAACTATGGCTACACCTTC. Translation gives CASSSNYKDFNYGYTF. The chain joins TRBV6-2 or TRBV6-3 to TRBJ1-2; D is unclear. Germline V CDR1 and CDR2: MNHEY, SVGEGT. The CDR3 covers 16 residues. Trimming took off 4 bases at V and 1 base at J, with 16 bases between the two ends.

This clonotype occurred many times. The chain couples TRBV13 to TRBJ2-1, with TRBD1 matching 7 bases. Germline CDR1 and CDR2: PRHDT and FYEKMQ (reference sequence). CDR3 length: 19 residues. V lost 2 bases, J lost 8 bases, and 21 bases stayed unmatched. CDR3 sequence: CASSLLLINRDSENDEQFF. In DNA, the CDR3 is TGTGCCAGCAGCTTACTTCTCATCAACCGGGACAGCGAAAACGATGAGCAGTTCTTC. The variable domain in full, completed from reference TRBV13 and TRBJ2-1, reads AAGVIQSPRHLIKEKRETATLKCYPIPRHDTVYWYQQGPGQDPQFLISFYEKMQSDKGSIPDRFSAQQFSDYHSELNMSSLELGDSALYFCASSLLLINRDSENDEQFFGPGTRLTVL.

In this sample, this clonotype turned up many times. J is TRBJ1-5 and V is TRBV19; possibly TRBD1 for D (6 bases). V shed 3 bases and J shed 9 bases, with 18 bases lying between them. There are 15 residues in the CDR3. Germline V gene data show CDR1 as LNHDA and CDR2 as SQIVND (reference sequence). CDR3 DNA sequence: TGTGCCAGTAGTATCCCCGGACAGCCGGGACGGCCCCAGCATTTT. Amino acid sequence: CASSIPGQPGRPQHF.

This clonotype was counted a few times. The rearrangement links TRBV30 to TRBJ2-3; no clear D. Looked up from germline, CDR1 is GTSNPN and CDR2 is SVGIG (reference sequence). This CDR3 has 13 amino acids. Trimming took 0 bases from V and 6 from J, leaving 10 bases between them. CDR3 in amino acids: CAWSVGERDTQYF. The CDR3 nucleotides are TGTGCCTGGAGTGTAGGCGAGAGGGATACGCAGTATTTT.

The table lists this clonotype with a few counts. The chain links TRBV7-9 to TRBJ1-1, with D tentatively TRBD1 (6 bases). The V gene's germline CDR1 is SEHNR and CDR2 FQNEAQ (reference sequence). The CDR3 is 13 residues long. V lost 3 bases and J lost 7, with 12 bases in between. CDR3 nucleotide sequence: TGTGCCAGCAGCTTTCTACAGGGTGGTGAAGCTTTCTTT. Translating gives CASSFLQGGEAFF.

This clonotype was seen many times. The V and J genes are TRBV27 and TRBJ1-2, with D uncertain. Germline CDR1 reads MNHEY; CDR2 reads SMNVEV (reference sequence). The CDR3 totals 16 residues. Deletions cut 7 bases from V and 0 bases from J, with 18 bases between. The CDR3 DNA reads as TGTGCCAGCACCCTTCGAGCGGTCGGGGCTAACTATGGCTACACCTTC. Translation: CASTLRAVGANYGYTF.

The CDR3 spells CAWSVRMNTEAFF. The CDR3 DNA reads as TGTGCCTGGAGTGTAAGGATGAACACTGAAGCTTTCTTT. The V call is TRBV30, the J call TRBJ1-1; D gene uncertain. Germline V lookup: CDR1 GTSNPN, CDR2 SVGIG (reference sequence). The CDR3 totals 13 residues. V dropped 0 bases and J dropped 0 bases, with 5 bases sitting between them.

The rearrangement joins TRBV6-2 or TRBV6-3 to TRBJ1-4; a possible D gene is TRBD1 (5 bases). V was trimmed by 7 bases and J by 5 bases, leaving 14 bases between them. The CDR3 totals 14 residues. Germline assignment: CDR1 MNHEY and CDR2 SVGEGT. The CDR3 DNA follows: TGTGCCAGCACCCGCCTGGGGGGGAATGAAAAACTGTTTTTT. This sequence encodes CASTRLGGNEKLFF.

This clonotype was counted only a few times. The J gene is TRBJ1-1, the V gene TRBV29-1, with 7 bases that match TRBD1. CDR1 and CDR2 from the germline V gene are SQVTM and ANQGSEA. Losses at the gene ends were 5 bases for V and 4 bases for J; bases not matched to a gene: 7. The CDR3 has 13 amino acids. The CDR3 DNA follows: TGCAGCGTTTGCAGGGGGTCGGGCACTGAAGCTTTCTTT. Encoded protein: CSVCRGSGTEAFF.

This chain joins TRBV27 and TRBJ1-2; a weak D match, TRBD1 (6 bases). Germline V lookup: CDR1 MNHEY, CDR2 SMNVEV (reference sequence). The V end was cut by 9 bases, the J end by 7 bases, with 15 bases between. The CDR3 is 12 residues long. The CDR3 sequence is CASRTGSGGYTF. The CDR3 nucleotides are TGTGCCAGTCGTACAGGGAGCGGTGGCTACACCTTC.